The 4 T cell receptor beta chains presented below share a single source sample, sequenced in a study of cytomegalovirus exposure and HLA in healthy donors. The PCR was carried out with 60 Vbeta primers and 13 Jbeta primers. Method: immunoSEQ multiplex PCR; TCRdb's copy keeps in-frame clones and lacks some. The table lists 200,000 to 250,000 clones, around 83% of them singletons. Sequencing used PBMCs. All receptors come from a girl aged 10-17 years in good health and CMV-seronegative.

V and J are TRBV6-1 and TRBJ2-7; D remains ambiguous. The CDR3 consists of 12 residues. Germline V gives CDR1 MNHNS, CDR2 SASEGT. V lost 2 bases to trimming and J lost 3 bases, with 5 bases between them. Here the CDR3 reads CASSESSYEQYF. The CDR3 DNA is TGTGCCAGCAGTGAAAGTAGCTACGAGCAGTACTTC.

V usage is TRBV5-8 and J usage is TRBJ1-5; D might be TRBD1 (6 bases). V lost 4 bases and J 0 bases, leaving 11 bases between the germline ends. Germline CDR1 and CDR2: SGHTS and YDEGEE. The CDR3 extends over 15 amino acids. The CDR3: CASSRGQHSNQPQHF. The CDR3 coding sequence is TGTGCCAGCAGCCGAGGACAGCATAGCAATCAGCCCCAGCATTTT. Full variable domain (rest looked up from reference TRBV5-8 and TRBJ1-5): EAGVTQSPTHLIKTRGQQATLRCSPISGHTSVYWYQQALGLGLQFLLWYDEGEERNRGNFPPRFSGRQFPNYSSELNVNALELEDSALYLCASSRGQHSNQPQHFGDGTRLSIL.

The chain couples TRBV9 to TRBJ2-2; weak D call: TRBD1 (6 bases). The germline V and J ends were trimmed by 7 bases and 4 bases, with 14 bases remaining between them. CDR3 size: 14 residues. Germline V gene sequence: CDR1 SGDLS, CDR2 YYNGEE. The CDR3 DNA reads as TGTGCCAGCCGCCCCTCCAGGGGCACCGGGGAGCTGTTTTTT. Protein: CASRPSRGTGELFF.

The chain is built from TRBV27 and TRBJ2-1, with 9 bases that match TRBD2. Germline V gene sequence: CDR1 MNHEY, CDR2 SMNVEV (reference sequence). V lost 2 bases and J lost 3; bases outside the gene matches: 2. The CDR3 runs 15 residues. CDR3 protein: CASSLGSGGYNEQFF. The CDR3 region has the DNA TGTGCCAGCAGTTTAGGTAGCGGGGGCTACAATGAGCAGTTCTTC.